These 30 T cell receptor beta chains originate from one sample sequenced in a study of blood T cell repertoires in COVID-19. Assay: immunoSEQ multiplex PCR; the TCRdb copy retains only in-frame clones and omits some. The sample carries around 94,000 clones, around 81% recorded once. The sample taken for sequencing was peripheral blood. The receptors were sampled from a man between 60 and 75 years old with acute or convalescent COVID-19.

This clone is a singleton in its sample. V is TRBV24-1 and J is TRBJ2-4, with 9 bases lining up with TRBD1. J lost 1 base, V lost 4 bases, and 4 bases had no gene match. From germline, CDR1 is KGHDR and CDR2 SFDVKD. This CDR3 is built from 16 residues. CDR3 coding DNA: TGTGCCACCAGTGAATTACAGGGGGCTGCCAAAAACATTCAGTACTTC. The encoded protein is CATSELQGAAKNIQYF.

This clone was counted once. The chain has TRBV2 and TRBJ1-2; 11 bases line up with TRBD1. The CDR3 totals 15 residues. Germline V gene data show CDR1 as SNHLY and CDR2 as FYNNEI. J was trimmed by 8 bases and V by 7 bases; bases with no gene match: 12. The CDR3: CASTLGQGAYGGYTF. The DNA for the CDR3 is TGTGCCAGCACTCTAGGACAGGGGGCCTACGGAGGCTACACCTTC.

The rearrangement joins TRBV30 to TRBJ2-1; 7 bases map to TRBD1. Looked up from germline, CDR1 is GTSNPN and CDR2 is SVGIG (reference sequence). This CDR3 contains 14 residues. J was trimmed by 3 bases and V by 2 bases; bases with no gene match: 4. DNA for the CDR3: TGTGCCTGGAGTTCGGACAGGAACTACAATGAGCAGTTCTTC. It translates to CAWSSDRNYNEQFF.

The genes are TRBV5-1 and TRBJ2-1; TRBD1 is a possible D gene (5 bases). The V end was cut by 1 base, the J end by 4 bases, with 9 bases between. This CDR3 is built from 14 residues. Germline V lookup: CDR1 SGHRS, CDR2 YFSETQ. This CDR3 is CASSLRQRYNEQFF. In nucleotides, the CDR3 is TGCGCCAGCAGCTTGCGACAGAGATACAATGAGCAGTTCTTC.

The V call is TRBV7-8, the J call TRBJ2-7; 7 nucleotides align to TRBD1. The germline V gene encodes CDR1 SGHVS and CDR2 FQNEAQ. This CDR3 has 15 amino acids. With 5 bases clipped from V and 0 bases from J, the junction kept 7 bases outside the gene matches. CDR3 protein: CASSPPGTVSYEQYF. In DNA form, the CDR3 reads TGTGCCAGCAGCCCGCCCGGGACAGTCTCCTACGAGCAGTACTTC.

This clone has only one observation. The CDR3 DNA sequence: TGTGCCAGCAGCCGGTACCTCCGGGACAGCTACCACTATGGCTACACCTTC. This encodes CASSRYLRDSYHYGYTF. The chain has TRBV3-1 (or the pseudogene TRBV3-2) and TRBJ1-2; TRBD1 matches at 7 bases. The CDR3 has 17 amino acids. CDR1 is LGHDT and CDR2 is YNNKEL in the germline V gene (reference sequence). V was pared by 4 bases and J by 3 bases, with 14 bases of the junction left unmatched.

This clone has only one observation. This chain uses TRBV4-1 with TRBJ1-6; the match to TRBD1 covers 9 bases. Germline assignment: CDR1 MGHRA and CDR2 YSYEKL. After removal of 4 bases from V and 9 bases from J, the junction contained 4 bases not matched to a gene. The CDR3 runs to 14 residues. For the CDR3, the DNA is TGCGCCAGCAGCCCACAGGGGGCGATTTCACCCCTCCACTTT. It codes for CASSPQGAISPLHF.

The V gene is TRBV11-2, the J gene TRBJ2-7; D may be TRBD1 (6 bases). The CDR3 covers 15 residues. With 4 bases removed from V and 3 bases from J, the gap between germline ends came to 16 bases. From germline, CDR1 is SGHAT and CDR2 FQNNGV. This CDR3 is CASSSNRDTNYEQYF. In nucleotides, the CDR3 is TGTGCCAGCAGCTCGAACCGGGACACTAACTACGAGCAGTACTTC.

The chain uses TRBV19 and TRBJ1-4; TRBD1 agrees at 8 bases. V shed 3 bases and J 7 bases; nucleotides not matched to a gene: 13. The germline V gene has CDR1 LNHDA and CDR2 SQIVND (reference sequence). This CDR3 has 17 residues. The CDR3, as DNA: TGTGCCAGTAGTATTAGCCCCCAGGGGGCGTTTGGTGAAAAACTGTTTTTT. Amino acids: CASSISPQGAFGEKLFF.

The chain is built from TRBV6-5 and TRBJ1-2; D call uncertain. This CDR3 spans 13 amino acids. Germline-derived CDR1 and CDR2 are MNHEY and SVGAGI. Trimming pared 0 bases from V and 7 bases from J, leaving 9 bases between. CDR3 residues: CASSYSSGGGYTF. As DNA, the CDR3 is TGTGCCAGCAGTTACTCGAGTGGCGGTGGCTACACCTTC.

The chain uses TRBV5-1 and TRBJ1-1; tentative D call: TRBD1 (5 bases). Trimming removed 2 bases from V and 0 bases from J, with 11 bases in between. This CDR3 is built from 15 residues. The germline CDR1 and CDR2 sequences are SGHRS and YFSETQ. This CDR3 reads CASSFRDSLNTEAFF. DNA of the CDR3: TGCGCCAGCAGCTTCCGGGACTCCTTGAACACTGAAGCTTTCTTT. Variable domain in full (rest from reference TRBV5-1 and TRBJ1-1): KAGVTQTPRYLIKTRGQQVTLSCSPISGHRSVSWYQQTPGQGLQFLFEYFSETQRNKGNFPGRFSGRQFSNSRSEMNVSTLELGDSALYLCASSFRDSLNTEAFFGQGTRLTVV.

This clone was detected once. This chain joins TRBV29-1 and TRBJ1-1; 10 positions agree with TRBD1. CDR3 length: 13 residues. Germline V gene data show CDR1 as SQVTM and CDR2 as ANQGSEA. V was pared by 6 bases and J by 6 bases, with 7 bases of the junction left unmatched. CDR3 DNA sequence: TGCAGCGTGCCGGGACAGGGGCCGGCTGAAGCTTTCTTT. This codes for CSVPGQGPAEAFF.

The gene calls are TRBV3-1 (or the pseudogene TRBV3-2) and TRBJ1-1, with TRBD1 as a possible D gene (5 bases). Trimming took off 2 bases at V and 11 bases at J, with 12 bases between the two ends. The germline V gene encodes CDR1 LGHDT and CDR2 YNNKEL (reference sequence). This CDR3 has 12 amino acids. The CDR3 here is CASSQSQGFAFF. CDR3 coding DNA: TGTGCCAGCAGCCAAAGTCAGGGATTTGCTTTCTTT.

The V gene is TRBV20-1, the J gene TRBJ1-1; a weak D match, TRBD1 (5 bases). V was pared by 3 bases and J by 4 bases, with 15 bases between. The germline V gene has CDR1 DFQATT and CDR2 SNEGSKA (reference sequence). This CDR3 is built from 14 residues. The CDR3 nucleotides are TGCAGTGCTAGTCCCTCTCAGGGATTCACTGAAGCTTTCTTT. This gives the protein CSASPSQGFTEAFF.

V and J are TRBV7-3 and TRBJ2-1; 7 bases fit TRBD2. Germline V lookup: CDR1 SGHTA, CDR2 FQGTGA. J lost 8 bases, V lost 2 bases, and 3 bases had no gene match. This CDR3 spans 13 amino acids. The chain's CDR3 is CASSLGTKDEQFF. In DNA form, the CDR3 reads TGTGCCAGCAGCTTAGGGACTAAGGATGAGCAGTTCTTC.

With regard to this clone: An end of the junction differs from the germline gene, which may be a read error. This sequence joins TRBV7-7 and TRBJ2-5, with D perhaps TRBD2 (5 bases). The V gene's germline CDR1 is SSHAT and CDR2 FNYEAQ (reference sequence). The CDR3 length is 15 residues. The CDR3, as DNA: TGTGCTAGCAGCTTAGCGATGGCAGCAGGAGAGACCCAGTACTTC. It yields the protein CASSLAMAAGETQYF.

This clone was seen just once. The gene calls are TRBV7-2 and TRBJ1-4; D ambiguous. V was trimmed by 5 bases and J by 8 bases, leaving 15 bases between them. The germline CDR1 and CDR2 sequences are SGHTA and FQGNSA. There are 14 residues in the CDR3. CDR3 coding DNA: TGTGCCAGCAGCCTGACCGCACCGGGGGAAAAACTGTTTTTT. Amino acids: CASSLTAPGEKLFF.

The chain links TRBV15 to TRBJ1-3; D gene unclear. The germline V and J ends were trimmed by 3 bases and 0 bases, with 18 bases remaining between them. Germline loops: CDR1 LNHNV, CDR2 YYDKDF (reference sequence). The CDR3 contains 18 residues. The CDR3 DNA follows: TGTGCCACCAGCAGTTTAGGAGGTATCCACCGCTCTGGAAACACCATATATTTT. Protein: CATSSLGGIHRSGNTIYF.

The genes are TRBV4-3 and TRBJ2-5; 11 bases match TRBD1. V shed 4 bases, J shed 1 base, and the junction held 5 bases outside the gene matches. Germline V CDR1 and CDR2: LGHNA, YSLEER. This CDR3 is built from 16 residues. In nucleotides, the CDR3 is TGCGCCAGCAGCCCGGGGACAGGGGGTTTCCAAGAGACCCAGTACTTC. Translating it yields CASSPGTGGFQETQYF.

For the CDR3, the DNA is TGTGCCAGCAGCCCGGCGGGATCGCGGAAGAACACTGAAGCTTTCTTT. This translates into CASSPAGSRKNTEAFF. V is TRBV9 and J is TRBJ1-1; no reliable D call. V gave up 4 bases and J gave up 1 base, with 17 bases separating them. The CDR3 runs 16 residues. Germline CDR1 reads SGDLS; CDR2 reads YYNGEE.

The chain recombines TRBV4-3 with TRBJ1-6, with TRBD1 identical over 8 bases. The CDR3 totals 15 residues. Germline loops: CDR1 LGHNA, CDR2 YSLEER. The junction had 8 bases not matched to a gene; V was cut back by 4 bases and J by 9 bases. CDR3 DNA: TGCGCCAGCAGCCGCATCGGACAGGGTGGTTCACCCCTCCACTTT. Its protein product is CASSRIGQGGSPLHF.

The J gene is TRBJ1-3, the V gene TRBV30; D gene unclear. The CDR3 has 15 amino acids. Germline V gives CDR1 GTSNPN, CDR2 SVGIG (reference sequence). The V and J ends lost 0 bases and 0 bases respectively, with 9 bases between them. In nucleotides, the CDR3 is TGTGCCTGGAGTGTACCGGTAGCCTCTGGAAACACCATATATTTT. The encoded protein is CAWSVPVASGNTIYF. Full variable domain (remainder filled in from reference TRBV30 and TRBJ1-3): SQTIHQWPATLVQPVGSPLSLECTVEGTSNPNLYWYRQAAGRGLQLLFYSVGIGQISSEVPQNLSASRPQDRQFILSSKKLLLSDSGFYLCAWSVPVASGNTIYFGEGSWLTVV.

The chain recombines TRBV24-1 with TRBJ2-1; D possibly corresponds to TRBD2 (6 bases). Germline loops: CDR1 KGHDR, CDR2 SFDVKD. There are 16 residues in the CDR3. V lost 1 base and J 8 bases, leaving 17 bases between the germline ends. CDR3 DNA sequence: TGTGCCACCAGTGATTTTCGGGGGACCCAGTCCGATGAGCAGTTCTTC. This gives the protein CATSDFRGTQSDEQFF.

The chain combines TRBV19 with TRBJ1-1; tentative D call: TRBD1 (6 bases). Germline V gives CDR1 LNHDA, CDR2 SQIVND (reference sequence). The germline V and J ends were trimmed by 3 bases and 1 base, with 15 bases remaining between them. The CDR3 contains 16 residues. The CDR3 bases are TGTGCCAGTAGTATGGAACCGAGGGGGAGGAACACTGAAGCTTTCTTT. It encodes CASSMEPRGRNTEAFF.

J is TRBJ2-7 and V is TRBV30, with D possibly TRBD2 on 6 matching bases. The CDR3 length is 16 residues. The germline V gene encodes CDR1 GTSNPN and CDR2 SVGIG (reference sequence). The ends were cut back, 0 bases at V and 0 bases at J, with 15 bases in the middle. The CDR3 nucleotides read TGTGCCTGGAGTGTAAGGGGTCGGGGGATCTCCTACGAGCAGTACTTC. Protein: CAWSVRGRGISYEQYF.

The sample holds a few counts of this clone. The rearrangement joins TRBV6-5 to TRBJ2-7, with D maybe TRBD2 (6 bases). The CDR3 covers 14 residues. Trimming stripped 1 base from V and 1 base from J, with 8 bases between. The V gene's germline CDR1 is MNHEY and CDR2 SVGAGI. CDR3 amino acids: CASSYLAGSYEQYF. The CDR3 DNA sequence: TGTGCCAGCAGTTACTTGGCGGGGTCCTACGAGCAGTACTTC.

The chain is built from TRBV19 and TRBJ2-1; 11 bases agree with TRBD1. The germline V gene has CDR1 LNHDA and CDR2 SQIVND (reference sequence). With 1 base clipped from V and 7 bases from J, the junction kept 6 bases outside the gene matches. The CDR3 runs 16 residues. CDR3 DNA sequence: TGTGCCAGTAGTATAGGCGGGACAGGGGGTAGGAATGAGCAGTTCTTC. Translated: CASSIGGTGGRNEQFF.

The V gene is TRBV29-1, the J gene TRBJ2-7; 7 bases match TRBD1. This CDR3 spans 14 amino acids. The V and J ends lost 1 base and 2 bases, in that order; junction bases with no gene match: 5. Germline-derived CDR1 and CDR2 are SQVTM and ANQGSEA. CDR3 sequence: CSVEGTGQAYEQYF. The CDR3 coding sequence is TGCAGCGTTGAAGGAACCGGACAGGCCTACGAGCAGTACTTC.

The chain combines TRBV19 with TRBJ2-7; TRBD1 is a possible D gene (5 bases). Trimming removed 6 bases at V and 0 bases at J, with 9 bases between. The CDR3 runs 13 residues. The V gene's germline CDR1 is LNHDA and CDR2 SQIVND (reference sequence). CDR3 DNA sequence: TGTGCCAGTAGCCAGGGTAGCTCCTACGAGCAGTACTTC. Translating it yields CASSQGSSYEQYF.

The chain joins TRBV10-2 to TRBJ1-1, with 9 bases lining up with TRBD1. This CDR3 spans 15 amino acids. The J segment lost 0 bases and the V segment lost 6 bases, leaving 5 bases of the junction unmatched. Germline CDR1 WSHSY, CDR2 SAAADI. As DNA, the CDR3 is TGCGCCAGCAGGGACAGGGGAAACATGAACACTGAAGCTTTCTTT. It codes for CASRDRGNMNTEAFF.